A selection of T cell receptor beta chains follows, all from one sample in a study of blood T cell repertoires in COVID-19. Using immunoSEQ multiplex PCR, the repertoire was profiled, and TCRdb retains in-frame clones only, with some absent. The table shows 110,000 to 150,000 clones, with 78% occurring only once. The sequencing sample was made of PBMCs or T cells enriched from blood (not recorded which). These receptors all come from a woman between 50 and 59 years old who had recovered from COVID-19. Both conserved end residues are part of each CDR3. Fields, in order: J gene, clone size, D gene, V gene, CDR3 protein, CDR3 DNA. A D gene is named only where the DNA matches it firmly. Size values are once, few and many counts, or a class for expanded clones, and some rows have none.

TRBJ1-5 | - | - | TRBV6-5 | CASSYSAINQPQHF | TGTGCCAGCAGTTACTCGGCCATCAATCAGCCCCAGCATTTT
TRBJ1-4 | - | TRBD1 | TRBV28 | CATWGQAGGGLGEKLFF | TGTGCCACCTGGGGCCAGGCAGGGGGTGGGCTAGGTGAAAAACTGTTTTTT
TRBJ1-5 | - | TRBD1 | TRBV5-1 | CASSFLTGGNQPQHF | TGCGCCAGCAGCTTCCTGACAGGGGGGAATCAGCCCCAGCATTTT
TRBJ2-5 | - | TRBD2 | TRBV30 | CAWTPSGEPQETQYF | TGTGCCTGGACACCTAGCGGGGAGCCCCAAGAGACCCAGTACTTC
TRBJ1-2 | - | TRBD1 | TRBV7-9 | CASSPLQGQGSYGYTF | TGTGCCAGCAGCCCCCTCCAGGGACAGGGGAGCTATGGCTACACCTTC
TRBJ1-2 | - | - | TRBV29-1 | CSVVNPTWGPYGYTF | TGCAGCGTTGTAAACCCGACATGGGGCCCCTATGGCTACACCTTC
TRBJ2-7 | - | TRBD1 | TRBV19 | CASSGTGGTGMSSYEQYF | TGTGCCAGTAGCGGGACAGGGGGCACGGGTATGAGCTCCTACGAGCAGTACTTC
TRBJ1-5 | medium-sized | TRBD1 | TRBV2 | CASSDGTGGYQPQHF | TGTGCCAGCAGTGACGGGACAGGGGGTTATCAGCCCCAGCATTTT
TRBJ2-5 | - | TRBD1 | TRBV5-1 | CASATGVQETQYF | TGCGCCAGCGCTACAGGGGTGCAAGAGACCCAGTACTTC
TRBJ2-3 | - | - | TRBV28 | CASSLLSGDTQYF | TGTGCCAGCAGTTTACTTTCGGGAGATACGCAGTATTTT
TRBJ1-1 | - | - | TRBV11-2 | CASSLRVNTEAFF | TGTGCCAGCAGCTTGCGGGTGAACACTGAAGCTTTCTTT
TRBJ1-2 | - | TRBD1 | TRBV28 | CASSAPQGGRGYTF | TGTGCCAGCAGTGCTCCCCAGGGGGGTAGGGGCTACACCTTC
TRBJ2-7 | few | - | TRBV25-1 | CASSEYAEGSSSYEQYF | TGTGCCAGCAGTGAATATGCAGAGGGCTCCAGCTCCTACGAGCAGTACTTC
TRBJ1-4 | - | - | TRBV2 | CASRVDFATNEKLFF | TGTGCCAGCAGGGTTGACTTTGCAACTAATGAAAAACTGTTTTTT
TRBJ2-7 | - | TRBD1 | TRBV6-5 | CASSLTGTGVQQYF | TGTGCCAGCAGTTTAACCGGGACAGGGGTCCAGCAGTACTTC
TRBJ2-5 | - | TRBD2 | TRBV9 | CASSWTSGGQETQYF | TGTGCCAGCAGCTGGACTAGCGGGGGTCAAGAGACCCAGTACTTC
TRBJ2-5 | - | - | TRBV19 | CASSIGGGAFRETQYF | TGTGCCAGTAGTATAGGAGGGGGGGCGTTTAGAGAGACCCAGTACTTC
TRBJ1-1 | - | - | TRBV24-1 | CATSSTTDLNTEAFF | TGTGCCACCAGTTCTACTACGGACTTGAACACTGAAGCTTTCTTT
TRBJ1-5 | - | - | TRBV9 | CASSAGGGPLQPQHF | TGTGCCAGCAGCGCGGGAGGGGGGCCTTTACAGCCCCAGCATTTT
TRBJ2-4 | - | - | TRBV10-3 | CAISEQAGLAKNIQYF | TGTGCCATCAGTGAGCAGGCAGGCTTAGCCAAAAACATTCAGTACTTC
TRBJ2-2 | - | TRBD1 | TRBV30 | CAWSPGQGRPLELFF | TGTGCCTGGAGTCCGGGACAGGGACGACCCCTGGAGCTGTTTTTT
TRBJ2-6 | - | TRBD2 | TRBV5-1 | CATNSGGPNTGANVLTF | TGCGCCACTAATAGCGGGGGCCCGAATACTGGGGCCAACGTCCTGACTTTC
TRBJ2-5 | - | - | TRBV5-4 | CASTEDFEETQYF | TGTGCCAGCACAGAGGACTTCGAAGAGACCCAGTACTTC
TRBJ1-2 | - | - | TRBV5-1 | CASSLAEQGGYGYTF | TGCGCCAGCAGCTTGGCCGAGCAGGGTGGCTATGGCTACACCTTC
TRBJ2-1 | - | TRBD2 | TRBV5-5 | CASSLGPGTSGRRLYNEQFF | TGTGCCAGCAGCTTAGGTCCCGGGACTAGCGGGCGGAGACTTTACAATGAGCAGTTCTTC
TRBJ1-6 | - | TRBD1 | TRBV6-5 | CATTGTVDNSPLHF | TGTGCCACAACGGGGACAGTAGATAATTCACCCCTCCACTTT
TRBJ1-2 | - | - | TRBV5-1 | CASSLDAGYRGYTF | TGCGCCAGCAGCTTGGATGCAGGGTATAGGGGCTACACCTTC
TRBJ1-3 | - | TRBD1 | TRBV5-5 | CASSLTGQTLSGNTIYF | TGTGCCAGCAGCCTAACGGGACAGACACTCTCTGGAAACACCATATATTTT
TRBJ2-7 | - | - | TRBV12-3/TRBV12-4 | CASSFFRGNEQYF | TGTGCCAGCAGTTTTTTCCGAGGGAACGAGCAGTACTTC
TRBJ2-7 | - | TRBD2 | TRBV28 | CASSQTSGGYEQYF | TGTGCCAGCAGTCAGACTAGCGGGGGGTACGAGCAGTACTTC
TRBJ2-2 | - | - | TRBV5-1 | CASSPGTGNTGELFF | TGCGCCAGCAGCCCCGGAACGGGGAACACCGGGGAGCTGTTTTTT
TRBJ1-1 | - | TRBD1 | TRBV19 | CASSIDDRGMNTEAFF | TGTGCCAGTAGTATAGATGACAGGGGGATGAACACTGAAGCTTTCTTT
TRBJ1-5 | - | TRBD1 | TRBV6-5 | CASRGTGLSNQPQHF | TGTGCCAGCAGAGGGACAGGGCTCAGCAATCAGCCCCAGCATTTT
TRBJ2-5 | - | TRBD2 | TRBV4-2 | CASSLSASGGSETQYF | TGTGCCAGCAGCCTTTCCGCTAGCGGGGGGTCAGAGACCCAGTACTTC
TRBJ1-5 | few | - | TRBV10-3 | CAISGAGGVNPHNQPQHF | TGTGCCATCAGTGGAGCGGGGGGGGTCAATCCACACAATCAGCCCCAGCATTTT
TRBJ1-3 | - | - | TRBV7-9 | CASSFWRNSGNTIYF | TGTGCCAGCAGCTTCTGGCGGAACTCTGGAAACACCATATATTTT
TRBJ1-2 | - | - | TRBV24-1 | CATSDPAAKGTGRGYTF | TGTGCCACCAGTGATCCCGCCGCCAAGGGGACCGGGAGGGGCTACACCTTC
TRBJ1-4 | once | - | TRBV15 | CATSRDPGRATNEKLFF | TGTGCCACCAGCAGAGATCCGGGCAGGGCAACTAATGAAAAACTGTTTTTT
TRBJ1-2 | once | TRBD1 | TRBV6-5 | CASREGAHGYTF | TGTGCCAGCAGGGAGGGGGCCCATGGCTACACCTTC
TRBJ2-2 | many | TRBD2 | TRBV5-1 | CASSLAPSGGTGELFF | TGCGCCAGCAGCTTGGCCCCTAGCGGGGGGACCGGGGAGCTGTTTTTT
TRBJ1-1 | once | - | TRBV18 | CASSPQIYEAFF | TGTGCCAGCTCACCGCAGATTTATGAAGCTTTCTTT
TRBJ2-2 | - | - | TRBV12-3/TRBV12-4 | CASSPLDGELFF | TGTGCCAGCAGTCCCCTAGACGGGGAGCTGTTTTTT
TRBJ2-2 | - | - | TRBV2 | CASRRSGLPGELFF | TGTGCCAGCAGGAGGTCAGGGTTGCCCGGGGAGCTGTTTTTT
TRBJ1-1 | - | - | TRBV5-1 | CASSSATARGTEAFF | TGCGCCAGCAGCTCAGCGACAGCACGGGGGACTGAAGCTTTCTTT
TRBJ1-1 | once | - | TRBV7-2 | CASSLLGLISNTEAFF | TGTGCCAGCAGCTTATTGGGGCTGATCTCGAACACTGAAGCTTTCTTT
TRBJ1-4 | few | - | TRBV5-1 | CASSLVAGLGTNEKLFF | TGCGCCAGCAGCTTGGTGGCGGGTTTGGGAACTAATGAAAAACTGTTTTTT
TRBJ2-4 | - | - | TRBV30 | CAWGRIAKNIQYF | TGTGCCTGGGGGAGGATAGCCAAAAACATTCAGTACTTC
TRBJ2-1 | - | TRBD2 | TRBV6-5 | CASSRTSGVLNEQFF | TGTGCCAGCAGTCGGACTAGCGGGGTCCTCAATGAGCAGTTCTTC
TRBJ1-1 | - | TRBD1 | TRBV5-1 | CASSSGTGDGNTEAFF | TGCGCCAGCAGTTCCGGGACAGGGGATGGGAACACTGAAGCTTTCTTT
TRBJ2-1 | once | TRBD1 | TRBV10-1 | CASSRDSSSYNEQFF | TGCGCCAGCAGCAGGGACAGCAGCTCCTACAATGAGCAGTTCTTC
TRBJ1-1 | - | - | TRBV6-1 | CASSEQGGGRAFF | TGTGCCAGCAGTGAACAAGGGGGGGGGCGAGCTTTCTTT
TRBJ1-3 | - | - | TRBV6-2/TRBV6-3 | CASSYLSLPGDGNTIYF | TGTGCCAGCAGTTACCTGAGCCTCCCGGGAGATGGAAACACCATATATTTT